The sample holds one count of the clone carrying this TCR beta chain. The CDR3 is 12 residues long. V was clipped by 3 bases and J by 2 bases, with 2 bases between them. Germline CDR1 KGHDR, CDR2 SFDVKD. This sample stems from a study of CD8 T cells in Susac syndrome. Sequencing targeted TCR beta in T cells from blood (CD8+ and CD4+). Healthy donors served as the controls. They were matched for age and sex. Random hexamers served to reverse transcribe about 0.45 to 1 ug RNA. It was immunoSEQ multiplex PCR that amplified TCR beta CDR3 across 54 Vbeta and 13 Jbeta. Each CDR3 protein gets one entry after TCRdb re-called the immunoSEQ multiplex PCR reads with MiXCR. The data contain roughly 120,000 distinct CDR3 sequences, more than 90% of them seen just once; the ten biggest clones take up 0.065% to 0.1%.

The sample taken for sequencing was CD4+ T cells from PBMCs. The TCR was taken from a human donor in good health. The chain recombines TRBV24-1 with TRBJ2-3; D gene ambiguous. As DNA, the CDR3 is TGTGCCACCAGTGATGCCACAGATACGCAGTATTTT. As protein: CATSDATDTQYF.